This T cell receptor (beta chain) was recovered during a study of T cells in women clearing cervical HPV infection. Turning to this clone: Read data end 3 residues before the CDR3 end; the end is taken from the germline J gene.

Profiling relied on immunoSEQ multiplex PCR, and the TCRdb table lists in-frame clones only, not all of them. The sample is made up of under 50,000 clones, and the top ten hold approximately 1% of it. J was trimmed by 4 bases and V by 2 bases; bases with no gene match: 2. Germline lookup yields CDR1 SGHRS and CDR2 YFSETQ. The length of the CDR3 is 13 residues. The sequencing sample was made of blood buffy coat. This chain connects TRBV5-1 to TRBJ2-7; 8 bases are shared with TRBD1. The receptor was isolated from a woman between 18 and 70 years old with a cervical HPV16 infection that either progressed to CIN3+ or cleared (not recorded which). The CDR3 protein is CASSLGTGYEQYF. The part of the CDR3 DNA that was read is TGCGCCAGCAGCTTAGGGACAGGATACGAG.